The rows below give T cell receptor beta chains drawn from one sample of a study of shared clonotypes between healthy human individuals. Profiling relied on immunoSEQ multiplex PCR, and the TCRdb table lists in-frame clones only, not all of them. The sample shows roughly 2.5 million clones, more than 90% of them seen only once. Sequenced: naive CD4+ T cells sorted from blood. These receptors were collected from a man in his late teens or twenties in good health. Both conserved end residues are part of each CDR3. A D gene is named only where the DNA matches it firmly. The listing skips clone size in some rows; elsewhere it reads once, few, many or a size class.

clone_size,d_call,j_call,v_call,cdr3_aa,cdr3_nt
-,-,TRBJ2-3,TRBV19,CASSIFATDTQYF,TGTGCCAGTAGTATCTTTGCCACAGATACGCAGTATTTT
once,-,TRBJ2-2,TRBV9,CASSVDPFATGELFF,TGTGCCAGCAGCGTAGACCCCTTTGCGACCGGGGAGCTGTTTTTT
-,-,TRBJ2-1,TRBV5-1,CASSLAGPLGVYNEQFF,TGCGCCAGCAGCTTGGCTGGGCCATTGGGAGTATACAATGAGCAGTTCTTC
-,-,TRBJ1-5,TRBV27,CASSPRDSNQPQHF,TGTGCCAGCAGTCCCCGGGACAGCAATCAGCCCCAGCATTTT
-,-,TRBJ1-1,TRBV27,CASSPEGANTEAFF,TGTGCCAGCAGTCCCGAAGGGGCGAACACTGAAGCTTTCTTT
-,-,TRBJ2-1,TRBV7-9,CASSLRPPNNEQFF,TGTGCCAGCAGCTTGCGCCCCCCTAACAATGAGCAGTTCTTC
-,TRBD2,TRBJ2-1,TRBV9,CASSPGLLAGYNEQFF,TGTGCCAGCAGCCCGGGACTGCTAGCGGGGTACAATGAGCAGTTCTTC
once,-,TRBJ2-7,TRBV6-1,CASRESLGREQYF,TGTGCCAGCAGAGAGTCTTTGGGGCGGGAGCAGTACTTC
-,TRBD2,TRBJ2-3,TRBV5-4,CASNTQREAGDTQYF,TGTGCCAGCAACACCCAGCGGGAGGCGGGAGATACGCAGTATTTT
once,-,TRBJ1-2,TRBV5-6,CASSLGGSGYTF,TGTGCCAGCAGCTTAGGGGGGAGCGGCTACACCTTC
-,TRBD1,TRBJ2-2,TRBV6-6,CASSRGQVKTGELFF,TGTGCCAGCAGTCGCGGACAGGTGAAAACCGGGGAGCTGTTTTTT
-,TRBD2,TRBJ2-2,TRBV2,CASSASGVNTGELFF,TGTGCCAGCAGTGCGAGCGGGGTCAACACCGGGGAGCTGTTTTTT
-,-,TRBJ2-1,TRBV10-3,CAISDGGLKGVQFF,TGTGCCATCAGTGATGGGGGACTCAAGGGTGTACAGTTCTTC
-,-,TRBJ2-5,TRBV5-6,CASSLVTGLYQETQYF,TGTGCCAGCAGCTTGGTTACAGGGCTGTACCAAGAGACCCAGTACTTC
-,-,TRBJ1-2,TRBV6-6,CASSVKDRGYTF,TGTGCCAGCTCTGTAAAAGACCGTGGCTACACCTTC
-,-,TRBJ1-4,TRBV5-8,CASSPGRFEKLFF,TGTGCCAGCAGCCCGGGGCGTTTTGAAAAACTGTTTTTT
-,-,TRBJ1-1,TRBV30,CAWSVSPGTLNTEAFF,TGTGCCTGGAGTGTATCCCCCGGAACTCTGAACACTGAAGCTTTCTTT
-,-,TRBJ2-3,TRBV20-1,CSAQGTQYF,TGCAGTGCCCAGGGTACGCAGTATTTT
-,-,TRBJ2-1,TRBV6-6,CASSSQRGWGEVF,TGTGCCAGCAGTTCCCAACGGGGGTGGGGAGAGGTCTTC
-,-,TRBJ1-1,TRBV21-1,CASSNVGRGTSEAFF,-
-,-,TRBJ2-6,TRBV7-3,CASSLQPLSGANVLTF,TGTGCCAGCAGCTTACAACCCCTCTCTGGGGCCAACGTCCTGACTTTC
-,-,TRBJ1-2,TRBV30,CAWGLGPYGYTF,TGTGCCTGGGGTTTAGGGCCCTATGGCTACACCTTC
-,-,TRBJ2-3,TRBV7-9,CASRSLEWGSTDTQYF,TGTGCCAGCAGAAGCTTGGAGTGGGGTAGCACAGATACGCAGTATTTT
once,-,TRBJ1-3,TRBV6-5,CASRNRWSSGNTIYF,TGTGCCAGCAGAAACAGGTGGAGCTCTGGAAACACCATATATTTT
-,TRBD1,TRBJ1-1,TRBV7-3,CASSLDRGSTEAFF,TGTGCCAGCAGCTTGGACAGGGGAAGCACTGAAGCTTTCTTT
-,-,TRBJ1-4,TRBV7-2,CASSPTRNEKLFF,TGTGCCAGCAGCCCGACTCGGAATGAAAAACTGTTTTTT
-,-,TRBJ2-7,TRBV9,CASSPRPNPYEQYF,TGTGCCAGCAGCCCCCGACCGAACCCCTACGAGCAGTACTTC
-,TRBD2,TRBJ2-4,TRBV5-1,CASSGRDGQQNIQYF,TGCGCCAGCAGCGGGAGGGACGGCCAACAAAACATTCAGTACTTC
-,TRBD1,TRBJ1-1,TRBV11-2,CASSVLTGAGTEAFF,TGTGCCAGCAGCGTACTGACAGGGGCTGGTACTGAAGCTTTCTTT
-,-,TRBJ2-1,TRBV19,CASSVYNEQFF,TGTGCCAGTAGTGTGTACAATGAGCAGTTCTTC
-,TRBD1,TRBJ2-6,TRBV19,CASSRIDRDGANVLTF,TGTGCCAGTAGTAGGATCGACAGGGATGGGGCCAACGTCCTGACTTTC
-,-,TRBJ2-1,TRBV9,CASSVGTNPGRFF,TGTGCCAGCAGCGTAGGAACAAACCCAGGGAGGTTCTTC
-,TRBD1,TRBJ1-4,TRBV7-2,CASSTGTGGAKLFF,TGTGCCAGCAGTACCGGGACAGGGGGCGCAAAACTGTTTTTT
-,-,TRBJ2-3,TRBV7-2,CASSLGAGDTQYF,TGTGCCAGCAGCTTGGGGGCAGGAGATACGCAGTATTTT
-,TRBD2,TRBJ2-7,TRBV30,CAGSGTSRSYEQYF,TGTGCCGGCTCCGGGACTAGCCGTTCCTACGAGCAGTACTTC
-,TRBD1,TRBJ1-4,TRBV2,CASSQAGGATNEKLFF,TGTGCCAGCAGTCAGGCAGGGGGCGCAACTAATGAAAAACTGTTTTTT
-,-,TRBJ1-4,TRBV6-1,CASSEGGITNEKLFF,TGTGCCAGCAGTGAAGGAGGGATAACTAATGAAAAACTGTTTTTT
-,-,TRBJ2-1,TRBV12-2,CASRLDVGLDPHEQFF,TGTGCAAGTCGCTTAGATGTGGGACTCGACCCCCATGAGCAGTTCTTC
-,-,TRBJ1-1,TRBV19,CASSKAPGNTEAFF,TGTGCCAGTAGTAAGGCCCCTGGGAACACTGAAGCTTTCTTT
-,TRBD1,TRBJ1-6,TRBV2,CAGRGGTGNSPLHF,TGTGCCGGAAGGGGGGGGACAGGTAATTCACCCCTCCACTTT
-,-,TRBJ1-4,TRBV6-5,CASAAQGSANEKLFF,TGTGCCAGCGCGGCCCAGGGGTCGGCTAATGAAAAACTGTTTTTT
-,-,TRBJ2-3,TRBV6-5,CASSYSASTDTQYF,TGTGCCAGCAGTTACTCGGCAAGCACAGATACGCAGTATTTT
few,TRBD2,TRBJ2-1,TRBV7-9,CASSWTSGSSEQFF,TGTGCCAGCAGCTGGACTAGCGGGAGTTCTGAGCAGTTCTTC
-,TRBD1,TRBJ1-1,TRBV7-2,CASSLAFGMTDRTNTEAFF,TGTGCCAGCAGCTTAGCTTTTGGTATGACGGACAGGACGAACACTGAAGCTTTCTTT
-,TRBD2,TRBJ2-1,TRBV5-4,CASSSQRGGYNEQFF,TGTGCCAGCAGCTCTCAGCGGGGGGGGTACAATGAGCAGTTCTTC
-,-,TRBJ1-1,TRBV18,CASSPAQGHINEAFF,TGTGCCAGCTCACCCGCTCAGGGCCACATTAATGAAGCTTTCTTT
-,-,TRBJ1-1,TRBV9,CASSGGQRTEAFF,TGTGCCAGCAGCGGGGGACAAAGGACTGAAGCTTTCTTT
-,-,TRBJ2-7,TRBV19,CASSIDQQGGEQYF,TGTGCCAGTAGTATAGATCAGCAGGGCGGGGAGCAGTACTTC
-,-,TRBJ2-1,TRBV14,CASRAGSYNEQFF,TGTGCCAGCAGGGCGGGCTCCTACAATGAGCAGTTCTTC
few,TRBD1,TRBJ1-5,TRBV28,CASSPRGQYQPQHF,TGTGCCAGCAGTCCTAGGGGACAGTATCAGCCCCAGCATTTT
-,-,TRBJ2-3,TRBV7-2,CASSPKVGRVDTQYF,TGTGCCAGCAGCCCGAAGGTGGGAAGGGTAGATACGCAGTATTTT
-,TRBD1,TRBJ2-7,TRBV20-1,CSAYRGDEQYF,TGCAGTGCTTACAGGGGGGACGAGCAGTACTTC
-,-,TRBJ1-2,TRBV5-1,CASSSDAQGGYGYTF,TGCGCCAGCAGCTCGGACGCCCAAGGAGGCTATGGCTACACCTTC
once,-,TRBJ2-2,TRBV7-9,CASSSQGNTGELFF,TGTGCCAGCAGCTCCCAGGGGAACACCGGGGAGCTGTTTTTT
-,-,TRBJ1-3,TRBV27,CASSLVGSSGNTIYF,TGTGCCAGCAGTTTAGTCGGCAGCTCTGGAAACACCATATATTTT
-,-,TRBJ1-1,TRBV18,CASSPGQLLNTEAFF,TGTGCCAGCTCACCCGGACAGCTCTTGAACACTGAAGCTTTCTTT
-,-,TRBJ2-7,TRBV7-9,CASSLGVTSYEQYF,TGTGCCAGCAGCTTAGGGGTGACTTCCTACGAGCAGTACTTC